This T cell receptor (beta chain) was sequenced in a study of human T cells and chemical hapten exposure. Study information: Patch testing placed 0.01% DPC on the upper back, with readings at 6 days. Whole-study findings and limits: DPC sensitization produced no change in TCRs with frequency above 1 in 1000. Expanded TCRs grouped into significantly more large CDR3 similarity clusters than controls produced.

The V end was cut by 0 bases, the J end by 8 bases, with 4 bases between. The length of the CDR3 is 12 residues. Germline values: CDR1 MNHEY, CDR2 SVGAGI. Each CDR3 protein is one row after TCRdb ran MiXCR on the RACE reads. The table lists more than 95,000 distinct CDR3 sequences, 9% to 14% of them singletons, with more than 1.3% in the top ten. Specified time point: patch test 1, 2 weeks after DPC sensitization. The treatment denotes: therapeutic diphenylcyclopropenone sensitization with weekly scalp DPC. The study enrolled 18 to 70-year-old alopecia patients suitable for DPC. This clonotype was detected only a few times. Its specificity is not known.

V is TRBV6-5 and J is TRBJ1-4; D gene unclear. The source is a woman between 45 and 65 years old with alopecia areata. Some clones in this sample may be carry-over from other donors' samples. The input for sequencing was whole blood, taken in connection with sensitization to the hapten diphenylcyclopropenone (DPC). CDR3 nucleotides: TGTGCCAGCAGTTACTCTGGCGAAAAACTGTTTTTT. Protein: CASSYSGEKLFF.